This passage covers 24 T cell receptor beta chains from one sample sequenced in a study of quantifying T cell responses using KT2 cells. The overall study: cDNA was made from DNase-treated RNA using alpha and beta constant primers.

The cDNA 3' end received a ligated oligonucleotide with a UMI. First-round PCR used around 4 cycles and beta primers RC1.1 and RC1.2 covering TRBC1 and TRBC2. TCRdb analysed the UMI-ligation and nested PCR reads with MiXCR anew, one entry per CDR3 protein. The data hold over 55,000 distinct CDR3 sequences, with about 12% observed a single time. The specimen was PBMCs spiked with cells of the T cell clone KT2. The receptor set was obtained from a human donor.

The chain recombines TRBV6-4 with TRBJ2-2; 9 positions agree with TRBD1. The CDR3 extends over 16 amino acids. V dropped 0 bases and J dropped 3; count of bases not matched to a gene: 2. Germline lookup yields CDR1 MRHNA and CDR2 SNTAGT. The CDR3 DNA sequence: TGTGCCAGCAGTGACTCTGGGACAGGGTACACCGGGGAGCTGTTTTTT. Protein sequence: CASSDSGTGYTGELFF.

This clonotype appeared a few times. The V gene is TRBV3-1, the J gene TRBJ2-6; D gene uncertain. The length of the CDR3 is 19 residues. The V end lost 0 bases, the J end lost 0 bases, and 15 bases lay between the germline ends. Looked up from germline, CDR1 is LGHDT and CDR2 is YNNKEL (reference sequence). The CDR3 loop is CASSQDFRTANSGANVLTF. CDR3 DNA: TGTGCCAGCAGCCAAGATTTCCGGACGGCCAACTCTGGGGCCAACGTCCTGACTTTC.

This clonotype was recorded a few times. The chain combines TRBV29-1 with TRBJ2-1, with TRBD2 identical over 15 bases. This CDR3 region has 17 residues. The germline gives CDR1 SQVTM, CDR2 ANQGSEA. With 6 bases clipped from V and 2 bases from J, the junction kept 8 bases outside the gene matches. CDR3: CSVGLAGGPVTYNEQFF. The CDR3 nucleotides are TGCAGCGTAGGACTAGCGGGGGGGCCGGTAACCTACAATGAGCAGTTCTTC.

This clonotype was found many times. This chain links TRBV24-1 with TRBJ2-1, with TRBD1 as a possible D gene (5 bases). Germline lookup yields CDR1 KGHDR and CDR2 SFDVKD. The CDR3 is 13 amino acids. Trimming took off 3 bases at V and 7 bases at J, with 9 bases between the two ends. CDR3: CATSDPTANEQFF. The CDR3 nucleotides are TGTGCCACCAGTGATCCGACAGCTAATGAGCAGTTCTTC.

This clonotype was counted between two and nine times. This CDR3 reads CASSKLPGQGSTGELFF. The CDR3 bases are TGTGCCAGCAGCAAACTACCGGGACAGGGAAGCACCGGGGAGCTGTTTTTT. The rearrangement joins TRBV21-1 to TRBJ2-2; whether TRBD1, the table's D call, matches the DNA was not checked. TRBV21-1 counts as a pseudogene. This CDR3 comprises 17 residues.

This clonotype was recorded at least ten times. The chain recombines TRBV7-9 with TRBJ2-3; either TRBD1 or TRBD2 may fit D (6 bases each). The V end lost 5 bases, the J end lost 0 bases, and 9 bases lay between the germline ends. The CDR3 contains 14 residues. Germline lookup yields CDR1 SEHNR and CDR2 FQNEAQ (reference sequence). Written as DNA, the CDR3 is TGTGCCAGCAGCCGCGGGACAAGCACAGATACGCAGTATTTT. This translates into CASSRGTSTDTQYF.

In its sample, this clonotype was seen a few times. This rearrangement joins TRBV13 to TRBJ1-1; maybe TRBD1 (5 bases). Trimming removed 2 bases from V and 3 bases from J, with 13 bases in between. CDR1 is PRHDT, CDR2 FYEKMQ, per germline (reference sequence). This CDR3 has 15 amino acids. The CDR3 reads CASSLSSRADTEAFF. The CDR3 region has the DNA TGTGCCAGCAGCTTATCTAGCAGGGCGGACACTGAAGCTTTCTTT.

The chain carries TRBV5-1 and TRBJ2-5; 7 positions agree with TRBD2. V was pared by 0 bases and J by 5 bases, with 10 bases of the junction left unmatched. The CDR3 has 16 amino acids. Germline values: CDR1 SGHRS, CDR2 YFSETQ. DNA for the CDR3: TGCGCCAGCAGCTTGGAATGGGACTACCCGACGGAGACCCAGTACTTC. Its translation: CASSLEWDYPTETQYF.

This clonotype has ten or more counts. The V call is TRBV29-1, the J call TRBJ2-7; 10 nucleotides line up with TRBD2. This CDR3 comprises 13 residues. Looked up from germline, CDR1 is SQVTM and CDR2 is ANQGSEA. The V gene end was trimmed by 6 bases and the J gene end by 2 bases; junction bases not matched to a gene: 4. CDR3 nucleotide sequence: TGCAGCGTCTGGACTAGCGGTACCTACGAGCAGTACTTC. It encodes CSVWTSGTYEQYF.

This clonotype was picked up a small number of times. The rearrangement links TRBV10-3 to TRBJ2-3; the match to TRBD2 covers 13 bases. V dropped 8 bases and J dropped 2; count of bases not matched to a gene: 7. Germline V gene sequence: CDR1 ENHRY, CDR2 SYGVKD. The CDR3 spans 16 residues. The CDR3 is CAIGRTSGGTTDTQYF. The CDR3 region has the DNA TGTGCCATCGGACGGACTAGCGGGGGAACCACAGATACGCAGTATTTT.

A few counts support this clonotype. The chain combines TRBV4-1 with TRBJ2-5, with TRBD1 as a possible D gene (6 bases). The CDR3 is 14 amino acids. Trimming took off 0 bases at V and 5 bases at J, with 10 bases between the two ends. Germline V CDR1 and CDR2: MGHRA, YSYEKL. The CDR3 protein is CASSQDRGDETQYF. CDR3 nucleotides: TGCGCCAGCAGCCAAGACAGGGGTGATGAGACCCAGTACTTC.

This clonotype has only a few counts. The V gene is TRBV4-2, the J gene TRBJ1-6, with D maybe TRBD1 (5 bases). Trimming took 3 bases from V and 7 from J, leaving 16 bases between them. In germline, CDR1 is LGHNA, CDR2 YNFKEQ. The CDR3 spans 16 residues. Here the CDR3 DNA reads TGTGCCAGCAGCCACCTGGGCGGGGCGCAGAATTCACCCCTCCACTTT. It translates to CASSHLGGAQNSPLHF.

The gene calls are TRBV6-6 and TRBJ1-2; the match to TRBD1 covers 8 bases. Germline V CDR1 and CDR2: MNHNY, SVGAGI (reference sequence). Trimming cost V 1 base and J 6 bases; bases outside gene matches: 4. The CDR3 consists of 14 residues. The CDR3 nucleotides are TGTGCCAGCAGTTACTACAGGGGGAATAATGGCTACACCTTC. Translated: CASSYYRGNNGYTF.

The chain carries TRBV6-5 and TRBJ1-6; D is ambiguous. CDR1 is MNHEY, CDR2 SVGAGI, per germline. V was pared by 6 bases and J by 9 bases, with 12 bases between. The CDR3 has 13 amino acids. The CDR3 region has the DNA TGTGCCAGCAGAATGAGAGAGAGTTCACCCCTCCACTTT. Residues: CASRMRESSPLHF.

This clonotype appeared a few times. The J gene is TRBJ1-1, the V gene TRBV12-3 or TRBV12-4; 10 bases fit TRBD1. V dropped 8 bases and J dropped 5; count of bases not matched to a gene: 8. This CDR3 contains 14 residues. CDR3 loop: CASLRDRGRTEAFF. The CDR3 nucleotides read TGTGCCAGCCTTAGGGACAGGGGACGGACTGAAGCTTTCTTT.

This clonotype was seen ten or more times. The V call is TRBV5-5, the J call TRBJ2-4, with D possibly matching TRBD2 (6 bases). The CDR3 is made up of 15 amino acids. CDR1 SGHKS and CDR2 YYEKEE come from the germline V gene (reference sequence). Trimming removed 7 bases at V and 1 base at J, with 15 bases between. The CDR3 region is CASDDGGAAKNIQYF. As DNA, the CDR3 is TGTGCCAGCGACGATGGAGGGGCGGCCAAAAACATTCAGTACTTC. Together with reference TRBV5-5 and TRBJ2-4, the CDR3 gives the full variable domain: DAGVTQSPTHLIKTRGQQVTLRCSPISGHKSVSWYQQVLGQGPQFIFQYYEKEERGRGNFPDRFSARQFPNYSSELNVNALLLGDSALYLCASDDGGAAKNIQYFGAGTRLSVL.

The J gene is TRBJ1-1, the V gene TRBV7-2, with no clear D. The CDR3 spans 15 residues. Germline-derived CDR1 and CDR2 are SGHTA and FQGNSA. The V end was cut by 2 bases, the J end by 4 bases, with 14 bases between. CDR3 nucleotide sequence: TGTGCCAGCAGCTTATCCGGGCCGGGAACCACTGAAGCTTTCTTT. It codes for CASSLSGPGTTEAFF.

The J gene is TRBJ1-1, the V gene TRBV7-9; 8 positions match TRBD1. CDR1 SEHNR and CDR2 FQNEAQ come from the germline V gene (reference sequence). The CDR3 spans 13 residues. J gave up 11 bases and V 5 bases, and 10 bases lay outside the gene matches. The CDR3 coding sequence is TGTGCCAGCAGCATCGCTGGACAGGGAACGGCTTTCTTT. It is translated as CASSIAGQGTAFF.

This clonotype was counted ten times or more. The V and J genes are TRBV9 and TRBJ2-1; D gene ambiguous. Trimming cost V 4 bases and J 0 bases, with 17 bases left between them. CDR1 SGDLS and CDR2 YYNGEE come from the germline V gene. The CDR3 is 17 residues long. For the CDR3, the DNA is TGTGCCAGCAGCACCGAGCGATACGGAAGCTCCTACAATGAGCAGTTCTTC. This encodes CASSTERYGSSYNEQFF. Full variable domain (remainder filled in from reference TRBV9 and TRBJ2-1): DSGVTQTPKHLITATGQRVTLRCSPRSGDLSVYWYQQSLDQGLQFLIQYYNGEERAKGNILERFSAQQFPDLHSELNLSSLELGDSALYFCASSTERYGSSYNEQFFGPGTRLTVL.

This clonotype came up many times. This rearrangement joins TRBV4-3 to TRBJ1-5; D perhaps matches TRBD1 (5 bases). The V and J ends lost 0 bases and 2 bases respectively, with 14 bases between them. The CDR3 is 17 amino acids. The germline V gene encodes CDR1 LGHNA and CDR2 YSLEER. The CDR3 DNA sequence: TGCGCCAGCAGCCAAGATCCGGGGGGAATTGGCAATCAGCCCCAGCATTTT. It encodes CASSQDPGGIGNQPQHF.

The chain is built from TRBV6-2 or TRBV6-3 and TRBJ2-1; a possible D gene is TRBD2 (5 bases). Trimming took 6 bases from V and 1 from J, leaving 13 bases between them. This CDR3 has 15 amino acids. Germline V gene lookup returns CDR1 MNHEY and CDR2 SVGEGT. The CDR3 coding sequence is TGTGCCAGCAGCCCCCTTGGCGGGTCCTACAATGAGCAGTTCTTC. Amino acid sequence: CASSPLGGSYNEQFF.

The chain combines TRBV7-7 with TRBJ2-5, with D possibly matching TRBD2 (5 bases). In germline, CDR1 is SSHAT, CDR2 FNYEAQ (reference sequence). CDR3 length: 14 residues. The ends were cut back, 5 bases at V and 1 base at J, with 11 bases in the middle. In nucleotides, the CDR3 is TGTGCCAGCAGCCCCCGGACTGCCCAAGAGACCCAGTACTTC. Its protein is CASSPRTAQETQYF.

This sequence joins TRBV6-6 and TRBJ2-2, with 12 nucleotides matching TRBD2. Germline CDR1 MNHNY, CDR2 SVGAGI (reference sequence). CDR3 length: 17 amino acids. Trimming cost V 5 bases and J 0 bases; bases outside gene matches: 4. This CDR3 reads CASSKTSGGPNTGELFF. DNA for the CDR3: TGTGCCAGCAGTAAGACTAGCGGGGGCCCGAACACCGGGGAGCTGTTTTTT.

This clonotype came up a few times. The chain has TRBV7-6 and TRBJ1-2; TRBD1 agrees at 8 bases. V lost 1 base and J lost 7; bases outside the gene matches: 8. There are 15 residues in the CDR3. Germline loops: CDR1 SGHVS, CDR2 FNYEAQ. The CDR3 sequence is CASSLGGQGGSGYTF. In nucleotides, the CDR3 is TGTGCCAGCAGCTTAGGCGGACAGGGAGGGTCTGGCTACACCTTC.